This T cell receptor (beta chain) was documented in a study of vaccination and CD4 T cells after COVID-19. For the study at large: Investigators stimulated cells with overlapping spike peptides drawn from SARS-CoV-2, HCoV-NL63, HCoV-OC43 and HCoV-229E.

Stated treatment: approximately 9-day PBMC culture with coronavirus spike peptide pools or control peptides (ViraFEST assay). The study's findings and limits: Spike mono-reactivity was found in 304 of 307 vaccine-specific clones from convalescent patients. Post-infection sampling omitted early timepoints and covered relatively few convalescent patients. Convalescent patients' median share of reactive clones seen only post-vaccination was about 87%.

Details on this clonotype: The antigen is unknown.

Sequencing of the DNA from cultured CD4+ T cells was carried out with the Oncomine TCR Beta short-read assay. TCRdb re-analysed the PCR reads in MiXCR, keeping a single row per CDR3 protein. Here the sample spans 11,000 or so distinct CDR3 sequences, around a third being singletons. The CDR3 runs to 13 residues. CDR1 and CDR2 (germline): LNHDA, SQIVND (reference sequence). V lost 2 bases, J lost 2 bases, and 7 bases lay in between. This specimen consisted of CD4+ T cells from blood, cultured in vitro, obtained before SARS-CoV-2 vaccination. The source is a human donor who received a COVID-19 vaccine. This rearrangement joins TRBV19 to TRBJ2-7; perhaps TRBD1 as D (6 bases). In DNA, the CDR3 is TGTGCCAGTAGTATAACAGGGCCCTACGAGCAGTACTTC. Protein sequence: CASSITGPYEQYF.